This T cell receptor (beta chain) was obtained from a study of radiotherapy plus CTLA-4 blockade in lung cancer. Turning to the study itself: Disease control was seen in roughly 30% of patients, objective responses in 18%.

Germline V CDR1 and CDR2: SEHNR, FQNEAQ (reference sequence). The CDR3 has 18 amino acids. Trimming stripped 4 bases from V and 1 base from J, with 20 bases between. Only a few counts were recorded for this clone. Its antigen is still unknown. Whole-study results and caveats: After treatment with radiotherapy plus ipilimumab, TCR clones that came from the tumor expanded in blood. Together with interferon-beta, which increased in serum after radiation, early dynamic changes in blood T cell clones were reportedly the best predictors of response.

Sequenced by immunoSEQ multiplex PCR; TCRdb stores in-frame clones only, minus some. The sample has over 50,000 clones; around 80% are singletons. The source material was peripheral blood, sampled from a patient treated with radiotherapy plus ipilimumab. The TCR sequence derives from a human donor with non-small cell lung cancer who had a complete response to radiotherapy plus ipilimumab. V and J are TRBV7-9 and TRBJ1-3; no clear D. In DNA form, the CDR3 reads TGTGCCAGCAGCTCAGTACAAAGGACTGATACTTCTGGAAACACCATATATTTT. This sequence encodes CASSSVQRTDTSGNTIYF.